A selection of T cell receptor beta chains follows, all from one sample in a study of T cell responses to AZD1222 COVID-19 vaccine. Generated by immunoSEQ multiplex PCR, the TCRdb table keeps only in-frame clones and is missing some. The sample contains some 67,000 clones, about 80% of which appear only once. This specimen consisted of peripheral blood, obtained 28 days after the second AZD1222 dose. Every receptor here comes from an adult who received the AZD1222 COVID-19 vaccine. Both conserved end residues are part of each CDR3. The D gene is left open where the match is weak. Clone size, where shown, is once, few, many, or a class for clones that have expanded.

J: TRBJ2-7
size: -
V: TRBV12-5
D: -
DNA: TGTGCTAGTGGTTTGCCCTCCCTCCTTGGGCAGTACTTC
CDR3: CASGLPSLLGQYF

J: TRBJ2-7
size: -
V: TRBV4-1
D: -
DNA: TGCGCCAGCAGCCAAGACACGGGTTCCATGAAAGAGCAGTACTTC
CDR3: CASSQDTGSMKEQYF

J: TRBJ2-2
size: -
V: TRBV6-2/TRBV6-3
D: TRBD1
DNA: TGTGCCAGCAGCCCAACCCGACGGACAGGGGGGAACACCGGGGAGCTGTTTTTT
CDR3: CASSPTRRTGGNTGELFF

J: TRBJ1-1
size: -
V: TRBV7-9
D: -
DNA: TGTGCCAGCAGCTTAATCTTACCGAACACTGAAGCTTTCTTT
CDR3: CASSLILPNTEAFF

J: TRBJ2-7
size: -
V: TRBV5-1
D: -
DNA: TGCGCCAGCAGGGAAACCTACGAGCAGTACTTC
CDR3: CASRETYEQYF

J: TRBJ1-6
size: -
V: TRBV14
D: TRBD1
DNA: TGTGCCAGCAGCTCCGGACAGGGGCTTGGGAATTCACCCCTCCACTTT
CDR3: CASSSGQGLGNSPLHF

J: TRBJ1-1
size: -
V: TRBV18
D: -
DNA: TGTGCCAGCTCACCCCAATGGGGACGGGATAAAGCTTTCTTT
CDR3: CASSPQWGRDKAFF

J: TRBJ2-1
size: -
V: TRBV11-3
D: TRBD1
DNA: TGTGCCAGCAGCCGCGGACAGGGTGGATACAATGAGCAGTTCTTC
CDR3: CASSRGQGGYNEQFF

J: TRBJ1-6
size: -
V: TRBV6-5
D: -
DNA: TGTGCCAGCAGTTACGGGTCGGTCCTCTATAATTCACCCCTCCACTTT
CDR3: CASSYGSVLYNSPLHF

J: TRBJ2-1
size: -
V: TRBV10-3
D: TRBD2
DNA: TGTGCCATCAGTCAGCGCGGGGGGACCTACAATGAGCAGTTCTTC
CDR3: CAISQRGGTYNEQFF

J: TRBJ2-7
size: -
V: TRBV7-9
D: -
DNA: TGTGCCAGCAGCCAAGACTGGAGCTCCTACGAGCAGTACTTC
CDR3: CASSQDWSSYEQYF

J: TRBJ2-2
size: few
V: TRBV9
D: -
DNA: TGTGCCAGCAGCGTAGCCCCCGGGACCGGGGAGCTGTTTTTT
CDR3: CASSVAPGTGELFF